This TCR beta chain was observed in a study of control samples from healthy donors and cancer patients. Method: immunoSEQ multiplex PCR; TCRdb's copy keeps in-frame clones and lacks some. The sample consists of about 180,000 clones, more than 90% of them appearing once. Per the germline V gene, CDR1 is SGHRS and CDR2 is YFSETQ. This CDR3 has 14 amino acids. Trimming removed 3 bases at V and 7 bases at J, with 16 bases between. This TCR came from a man aged 25-45 years in good health. V is TRBV5-1 and J is TRBJ1-1, with D perhaps TRBD1 (5 bases). Sample: blood. CDR3 loop: CASSSSGGAGEAFF. CDR3 bases: TGCGCCAGCAGCTCCTCGGGAGGGGCTGGTGAAGCTTTCTTT.